The sequence of this T cell receptor (beta chain) was determined in a study of Graves' ophthalmopathy and Graves' hyperthyroidism. Hyperthyroidism was new, under 2 months, in patients aged 18 to 65. The germline V gene has CDR1 DFQATT and CDR2 SNEGSKA (reference sequence). The CDR3 has 13 residues. V shed 3 bases and J shed 2 bases, with 11 bases lying between them. CDR3 regions of TCR beta were amplified from RNA transcripts. After a first-round RT-PCR with HTBI primers, a second-round multiplex PCR was run. TCRdb reanalysed the multiplex PCR reads using MiXCR and keeps one entry per CDR3 protein. There are over a million distinct CDR3 sequences in the sample; 35% to 40% occur only once, and over 8.5% lies in the top ten.

The clonotype was recovered from an adult man with Graves' hyperthyroidism. The sequenced sample was peripheral blood or thyroid tissue (not recorded which). This chain uses TRBV20-1 with TRBJ2-7, with D perhaps TRBD1 (6 bases). CDR3 in amino acids: CSARRTAAYEQYF. The CDR3, as DNA: TGCAGTGCTAGGAGGACAGCGGCCTACGAGCAGTACTTC.